The 18 T cell receptor beta chains presented below share a single source sample, sequenced in a study of graft-versus-host responses after intestinal transplantation (dated by TCRdb to the early 2020s). The time point label corresponds to: cells obtained before transplantation from donor or recipient. Libraries came from the immunoSEQ multiplex PCR assay. TCRdb mirrors the immuneACCESS table, restricted to in-frame sequences. Some clones are absent from its copies; in checked studies, under half trace to an unresolved V gene, and the reason for the others is unknown. The sample includes 90,000 to 120,000 clones, with roughly 89% observed a single time. Roughly 0.71% of the sample is in the top ten clones. These receptors lack a known antigen. Sequenced material: unstimulated CD4+ T cells sorted from spleen or lymph node cells, taken before transplant. The receptors shown here come from a human donor who was the organ donor for an intestinal transplant.

This chain uses TRBV6-5 with TRBJ2-2; D is uncertain. From germline, CDR1 is MNHEY and CDR2 SVGAGI. The V end lost 0 bases, the J end lost 6 bases, and 14 bases lay between the germline ends. The CDR3 runs 16 residues. The CDR3 protein is CASSYSAVGRPGELFF. The CDR3, as DNA: TGTGCCAGCAGTTACTCTGCGGTAGGGCGGCCCGGGGAGCTGTTTTTT.

The V and J genes are TRBV6-6 and TRBJ2-1, with D unresolved. Germline CDR1 reads MNHNY; CDR2 reads SVGAGI (reference sequence). This CDR3 contains 15 residues. Trimming took off 0 bases at V and 3 bases at J, with 9 bases between the two ends. The chain's CDR3 is CASSYSKIYYNEQFF. In nucleotides, the CDR3 is TGTGCCAGCAGTTACTCGAAAATTTACTACAATGAGCAGTTCTTC.

CDR3 nucleotides: TGTGCCAGCAGCGTACTAGCGGGCCTCACAGATACGCAGTATTTT. Residues: CASSVLAGLTDTQYF. The chain carries TRBV11-3 and TRBJ2-3; 9 bases align to TRBD2. The CDR3 is 15 residues long. Losses at the gene ends were 5 bases for V and 2 bases for J; bases not matched to a gene: 5. Germline CDR1 SGHNT, CDR2 YENEEA. Full variable domain (rest looked up from reference TRBV11-3 and TRBJ2-3): EAGVVQSPRYKIIEKKQPVAFWCNPISGHNTLYWYLQNLGQGPELLIRYENEEAVDDSQLPKDRFSAERLKGVDSTLKIQPAELGDSAVYLCASSVLAGLTDTQYFGPGTRLTVL.

This clone was observed a single time. The chain is built from TRBV7-3 and TRBJ2-3; TRBD2 matches 11 bases. V gave up 4 bases and J gave up 4 bases; unmatched junction bases: 7. CDR1 and CDR2 (germline): SGHTA, FQGTGA. The CDR3 length is 16 residues. The CDR3 DNA reads TGTGCCAGCAGCTCCCCACCGGGACTAGCGGCAGATACGCAGTATTTT. Translated: CASSSPPGLAADTQYF.

J is TRBJ1-1 and V is TRBV6-5, with D possibly being TRBD1 (6 bases). CDR3 length: 14 residues. V was cut by 5 bases and J by 3 bases, with 13 bases left in between. Per germline, CDR1 MNHEY and CDR2 SVGAGI. CDR3 nucleotide sequence: TGTGCCAGCAGTAACTTAGGACAGTACACTGAAGCTTTCTTT. Translating gives CASSNLGQYTEAFF.

V is TRBV5-1 and J is TRBJ2-7; the D call may be TRBD1 or TRBD2 (5 bases each). CDR1 is SGHRS, CDR2 YFSETQ, per germline. This CDR3 is built from 15 residues. V lost 5 bases to trimming and J lost 6 bases, with 21 bases between them. The CDR3 region is CASRVNPGSPVEQYF. CDR3 nucleotide sequence: TGCGCCAGCAGGGTGAATCCAGGGAGCCCCGTCGAGCAGTACTTC.

V usage is TRBV5-5 and J usage is TRBJ2-3, with D perhaps matching TRBD1 (5 bases). V was clipped by 0 bases and J by 8 bases, with 28 bases between them. Looked up from germline, CDR1 is SGHKS and CDR2 is YYEKEE (reference sequence). CDR3 length: 19 residues. The CDR3 region is CASSLAPVLNLRGVVTQYF. The CDR3 DNA reads TGTGCCAGCAGCTTGGCCCCAGTTCTAAACTTAAGGGGCGTAGTTACGCAGTATTTT.

This clone was seen once. The V call is TRBV18, the J call TRBJ2-5; the D gene is possibly TRBD2 (5 bases). From germline, CDR1 is KGHSH and CDR2 LQKENI. This CDR3 contains 15 residues. V lost 3 bases, J lost 3 bases, and 14 bases lay in between. The CDR3 DNA reads TGTGCCAGCTCACCGGACTCCCTGTCAAAAGAGACCCAGTACTTC. Protein sequence: CASSPDSLSKETQYF. The whole variable domain, remainder taken from reference TRBV18 and TRBJ2-5, is NAGVMQNPRHLVRRRGQEARLRCSPMKGHSHVYWYRQLPEEGLKFMVYLQKENIIDESGMPKERFSAEFPKEGPSILRIQQVVRGDSAAYFCASSPDSLSKETQYFGPGTRLLVL.

The chain carries TRBV7-2 and TRBJ2-7, with 8 bases aligning to TRBD2. In germline, CDR1 is SGHTA, CDR2 FQGNSA. J lost 0 bases, V lost 1 base, and 5 bases had no gene match. The CDR3 runs 16 residues. The CDR3 loop is CASSLGVAGFSYEQYF. Here the CDR3 DNA reads TGTGCCAGCAGCTTAGGGGTAGCGGGGTTCTCCTACGAGCAGTACTTC.

The CDR3 loop reads CASSEGYLSGNTIYF. The CDR3 DNA reads as TGCGCCAGCAGTGAAGGCTATCTCTCTGGAAACACCATATATTTT. V and J are TRBV10-2 and TRBJ1-3; D remains ambiguous. Trimming pared 3 bases from V and 0 bases from J, leaving 9 bases between. The CDR3 is 15 amino acids. CDR1 and CDR2 from the germline V gene are WSHSY and SAAADI.

This clone was picked up one time. At one end, the junction sequence differs from germline, possibly due to a read error. The V call is TRBV7-7, the J call TRBJ2-1; D remains unclear. This CDR3 is built from 13 residues. Germline CDR1 and CDR2: SSHAT and FNYEAQ (reference sequence). This CDR3 is CASSLQQVDEQFF. CDR3 DNA sequence: TGTGCTAGCAGCTTACAGCAGGTGGATGAGCAGTTCTTC.

The chain uses TRBV6-1 and TRBJ2-2, with D unresolved. This CDR3 is 16 amino acids long. Trimming removed 4 bases from V and 2 bases from J, with 14 bases in between. The V gene's germline CDR1 is MNHNS and CDR2 SASEGT. The CDR3 DNA is TGTGCCAGCAGTGCGGCCTCTAACCCAAACACCGGGGAGCTGTTTTTT. Translation gives CASSAASNPNTGELFF.

The chain links TRBV7-3 to TRBJ1-1; D ambiguous. CDR1 and CDR2 from the germline V gene are SGHTA and FQGTGA. V lost 4 bases to trimming and J lost 5 bases, with 14 bases between them. The CDR3 is 14 residues long. The CDR3 DNA sequence: TGTGCCAGCAGCTCCTGCTCCACACGGACTGAAGCTTTCTTT. Translating gives CASSSCSTRTEAFF.

J is TRBJ2-3 and V is TRBV25-1; D gene ambiguous. The germline CDR1 and CDR2 sequences are MGHDK and SYGVNS. V was clipped by 6 bases and J by 2 bases, with 12 bases between them. This CDR3 comprises 14 residues. This CDR3 is CASRFSENTDTQYF. The CDR3 bases are TGTGCCAGCAGATTTAGTGAGAACACAGATACGCAGTATTTT. The full variable domain, with the rest looked up from reference TRBV25-1 and TRBJ2-3, is EADIYQTPRYLVIGTGKKITLECSQTMGHDKMYWYQQDPGMELHLIHYSYGVNSTEKGDLSSESTVSRIRTEHFPLTLESARPSHTSQYLCASRFSENTDTQYFGPGTRLTVL.

A note on this clone: Different DNA sequences within this sample yield the same CDR3. The rearrangement links TRBV6-6 to TRBJ1-2, with TRBD1 matching over 7 bases. V was pared by 6 bases and J by 5 bases, with 9 bases of the junction left unmatched. The CDR3 is 14 residues long. Germline CDR1 and CDR2: MNHNY and SVGAGI (reference sequence). This chain's CDR3 is CASSPPGQSYGYTF. The CDR3 nucleotides are TGTGCCAGCAGCCCACCGGGACAGTCTTATGGCTACACCTTC.

J is TRBJ2-3 and V is TRBV10-3; TRBD2 aligns across 10 bases. The CDR3 is 15 amino acids. The ends lost 4 bases at V and 4 bases at J; junction bases unmatched: 5. The germline gives CDR1 ENHRY, CDR2 SYGVKD. CDR3 region: CAISVSGGRADTQYF. In DNA form, the CDR3 reads TGTGCCATCAGTGTTAGCGGGGGGAGGGCAGATACGCAGTATTTT.

The chain is built from TRBV12-1 and TRBJ2-7. TRBV12-1 is flagged as a pseudogene. The CDR3 extends over 9 amino acids. CDR3 in amino acids: CASSSEQYF. In DNA, the CDR3 is TGTGCCAGCAGTTCCGAGCAGTACTTC.

This rearrangement joins TRBV7-7 to TRBJ2-1; TRBD1 aligns across 9 bases. This CDR3 region has 14 residues. Germline CDR1 is SSHAT and CDR2 is FNYEAQ (reference sequence). The CDR3 region has the DNA TGTGCTCGACTCTACGGGACAGGGTACAATGAGCAGTTCTTC. It is translated as CARLYGTGYNEQFF.